Listed here are 11 T cell receptor beta chains from one sample, sequenced in a study of T cell responses to AZD1222 COVID-19 vaccine. The protocol was immunoSEQ multiplex PCR, while the TCRdb copy is restricted to in-frame clones and leaves out a portion. This table has approximately 150,000 clones, roughly 92% appearing once. This sample comprised peripheral blood, obtained on day 0 of AZD1222 vaccination. These receptors all stem from an adult in good health.

The V call is TRBV14, the J call TRBJ2-1, with 7 bases fitting TRBD2. CDR3 length: 16 residues. V shed 1 base, J shed 6 bases, and the junction held 9 bases outside the gene matches. Germline assignment: CDR1 SGHDN and CDR2 FVKESK. CDR3 sequence: CASSQAYGGGSNEQFF. CDR3 DNA: TGTGCCAGCAGCCAAGCCTATGGGGGGGGATCCAATGAGCAGTTCTTC.

For the CDR3, the DNA is TGTGCCAGCAGCTTAATCCTTTCGGGAGCTGAGCAGTTCTTC. Residues: CASSLILSGAEQFF. The chain carries TRBV7-3 and TRBJ2-1, with a possible D match to TRBD2 (6 bases). V lost 1 base and J lost 9, with 13 bases in between. Germline values: CDR1 SGHTA, CDR2 FQGTGA. The length of the CDR3 is 14 residues.

This clone was seen only once. The rearrangement uses TRBV5-1 and TRBJ2-1; TRBD1 matches at 8 bases. This CDR3 has 16 residues. Trimming removed 3 bases from V and 5 bases from J; junction bases left unmatched: 10. Germline V gene sequence: CDR1 SGHRS, CDR2 YFSETQ. The CDR3 bases are TGCGCCAGCAGCTGGGGTTTGAACAGGGGGAACAATGAGCAGTTCTTC. This codes for CASSWGLNRGNNEQFF.

This chain links TRBV7-2 with TRBJ1-2; 8 positions agree with TRBD1. There are 14 residues in the CDR3. Germline V gene data show CDR1 as SGHTA and CDR2 as FQGNSA. With V trimmed by 5 bases and J by 4 bases, 6 bases remained unmatched. The CDR3 is CASSHRTGTYGYTF. The CDR3 bases are TGTGCCAGCAGCCACCGGACAGGGACCTATGGCTACACCTTC.

This clone came up once. This chain links TRBV18 with TRBJ1-2; 12 positions agree with TRBD1. Germline CDR1 KGHSH, CDR2 LQKENI. After removal of 6 bases from V and 1 base from J, the junction contained 6 bases not matched to a gene. The CDR3 runs 16 residues. The CDR3: CASSRGQGAGNYGYTF. CDR3 in DNA: TGTGCCAGCTCGCGGGGACAGGGGGCTGGTAACTATGGCTACACCTTC.

This clone was seen a single time. The chain recombines TRBV5-1 with TRBJ1-5; TRBD1 aligns across 9 bases. Germline V gives CDR1 SGHRS, CDR2 YFSETQ. The CDR3 runs 16 residues. Trimming took 0 bases from V and 6 from J; bases not matched to a gene: 7. The CDR3 is CASSLGDREGSQPQHF. DNA for the CDR3: TGCGCCAGCAGCTTGGGGGACAGGGAGGGCAGTCAGCCCCAGCATTTT.

The gene calls are TRBV12-3 or TRBV12-4 and TRBJ1-4, with D uncertain. With 6 bases removed from V and 5 bases from J, the gap between germline ends came to 7 bases. This CDR3 has 12 residues. CDR3: CASRRTNEKLFF. DNA of the CDR3: TGTGCCAGCAGGAGAACGAATGAAAAACTGTTTTTT.

V and J are TRBV14 and TRBJ2-7; 7 positions match TRBD1. V was pared by 4 bases and J by 2 bases, with 11 bases of the junction left unmatched. This CDR3 region has 16 residues. CDR1 and CDR2 (germline): SGHDN, FVKESK. This CDR3 reads CASSRRTGAPPYEQYF. CDR3 bases: TGTGCCAGCAGCCGCCGTACAGGGGCCCCCCCCTACGAGCAGTACTTC.

The table lists this clone with a count of one. The chain links TRBV19 to TRBJ2-2; D gene unclear. Germline V gives CDR1 LNHDA, CDR2 SQIVND (reference sequence). The CDR3 runs 13 residues. Trimming shortened V by 7 bases and J by 7 bases, and 13 bases separated the two germline ends. The CDR3 DNA reads TGTGCCAGTACTTTTGATGGTTTCGGGGAGCTGTTTTTT. This sequence encodes CASTFDGFGELFF.

The chain links TRBV18 to TRBJ2-7; D is ambiguous. Trimming shortened V by 2 bases and J by 12 bases, and 20 bases separated the two germline ends. CDR3 size: 14 residues. Germline CDR1 is KGHSH and CDR2 is LQKENI. The CDR3 DNA is TGTGCCAGCTCACCATCGGGTCAATGGGGTATACGGTACTTC. It translates to CASSPSGQWGIRYF.

This rearrangement joins TRBV9 to TRBJ1-2; D not certain. CDR1 and CDR2 (germline): SGDLS, YYNGEE. Trimming shortened V by 4 bases and J by 8 bases, and 15 bases separated the two germline ends. There are 13 residues in the CDR3. The DNA for the CDR3 is TGTGCCAGCAGCCTCAATGACCTCGGCGGCTACACCTTC. Protein: CASSLNDLGGYTF.